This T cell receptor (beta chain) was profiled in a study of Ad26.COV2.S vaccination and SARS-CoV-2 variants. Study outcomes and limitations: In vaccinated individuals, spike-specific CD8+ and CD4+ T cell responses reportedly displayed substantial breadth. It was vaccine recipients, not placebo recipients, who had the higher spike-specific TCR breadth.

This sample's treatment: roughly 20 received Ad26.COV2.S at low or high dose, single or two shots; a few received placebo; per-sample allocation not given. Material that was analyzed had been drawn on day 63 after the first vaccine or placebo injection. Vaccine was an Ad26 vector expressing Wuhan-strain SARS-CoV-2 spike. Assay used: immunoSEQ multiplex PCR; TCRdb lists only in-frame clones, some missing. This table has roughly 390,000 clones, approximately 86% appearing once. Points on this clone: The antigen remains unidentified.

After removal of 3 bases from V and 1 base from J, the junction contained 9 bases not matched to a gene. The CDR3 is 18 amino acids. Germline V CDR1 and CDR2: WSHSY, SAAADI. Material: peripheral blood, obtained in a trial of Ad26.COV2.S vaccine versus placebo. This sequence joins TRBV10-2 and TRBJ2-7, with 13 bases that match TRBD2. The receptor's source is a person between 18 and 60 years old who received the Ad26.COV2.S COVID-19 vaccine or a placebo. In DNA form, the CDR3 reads TGCGCCAGCAGTGACCACGGACTAGCGGGGGCCAGATCCTACGAGCAGTACTTC. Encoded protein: CASSDHGLAGARSYEQYF.